This T cell receptor (beta chain) appears in the sequencing data of a study of T cells in Graves' hyperthyroidism and ophthalmopathy. Diagnoses used clinical symptoms, serum thyroxine and TRAb, thyroid ultrasound and orbital computed tomography. RNA transcripts yielded amplified TCR beta CDR3 regions. The HTBI primer set served for first-round RT-PCR of the TCR CDR3. TCRdb called the multiplex PCR reads again in MiXCR, with one record for every CDR3 protein. Among a few hundred thousand distinct CDR3 sequences listed, around 45% were seen once. The V end was cut by 0 bases, the J end by 8 bases, with 16 bases between. The CDR3 sequence is 15 residues long. The germline CDR1 and CDR2 sequences are DFQATT and SNEGSKA (reference sequence).

The chain is built from TRBV20-1 and TRBJ1-4; D is undetermined. This TCR derives from a young woman with Graves' hyperthyroidism. Sequenced sample: peripheral blood or thyroid tissue (not recorded which). The CDR3 is CSARDQDVPSEKLFF. The CDR3 coding sequence is TGCAGTGCTAGAGACCAGGACGTGCCCTCCGAAAAACTGTTTTTT.